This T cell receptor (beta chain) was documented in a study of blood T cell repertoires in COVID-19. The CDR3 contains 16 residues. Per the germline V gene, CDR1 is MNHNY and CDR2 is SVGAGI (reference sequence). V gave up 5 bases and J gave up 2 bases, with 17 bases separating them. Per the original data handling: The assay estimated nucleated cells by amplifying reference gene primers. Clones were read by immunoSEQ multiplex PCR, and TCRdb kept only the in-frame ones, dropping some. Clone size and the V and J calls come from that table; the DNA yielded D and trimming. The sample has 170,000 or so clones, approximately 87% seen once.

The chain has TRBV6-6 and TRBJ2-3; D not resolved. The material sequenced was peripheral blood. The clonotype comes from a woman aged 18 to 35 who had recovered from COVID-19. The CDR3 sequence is CASSKRRLPNTDTQYF. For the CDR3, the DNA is TGTGCCAGCAGTAAAAGGCGGCTGCCCAACACAGATACGCAGTATTTT.